Presented here are 26 T cell receptor beta chains from one specimen sequenced in a study of blood T cells in healthy people across ages. The second PCR ran roughly 6 to 11 cycles with a sample-barcoded 5' primer and J-beta primers. TCRdb used MiXCR to reprocess the 5' RACE reads, holding one entry per CDR3 protein. This sample has 500,000 to 700,000 distinct CDR3 sequences, with under 30% found just once. Material: blood. The receptors originated from a woman older than 75 in good health.

A word on this clonotype: This sequence may be a read error, since a much larger clone differs from it by one base. This chain joins TRBV4-3 and TRBJ2-1, with TRBD2 identical over 9 bases. The J call may be mistaken, given a closer DNA end match to TRBJ2-7. This CDR3 region has 19 residues. The germline V gene encodes CDR1 LGHNA and CDR2 YSLEER. DNA for the CDR3: TGCGCCAGCAGCCAAGGAATCGGTGGTAGCGGGGGCCTTTACAATGAGCAGTACTTC. Translated: CASSQGIGGSGGLYNEQYF.

This clonotype showed up many times. The gene calls are TRBV6-5 and TRBJ2-5; 10 nucleotides match TRBD2. Trimming at V came to 0 bases and at J to 5 bases, leaving 9 bases not matched to a gene. Germline CDR1 and CDR2: MNHEY and SVGAGI. CDR3 length equals 17 residues. CDR3 coding DNA: TGTGCCAGCAGTTACTCGTTCAGCGGGGGGGCATCCGAGACCCAGTACTTC. It yields the protein CASSYSFSGGASETQYF.

This clonotype has a count of ten or more. The chain links TRBV28 to TRBJ2-7; TRBD2 agrees at 8 bases. Per the germline V gene, CDR1 is MDHEN and CDR2 is SYDVKM. This CDR3 has 14 residues. After removal of 6 bases from V and 5 bases from J, the junction contained 9 bases not matched to a gene. CDR3 sequence: CASSPSGGADEQYF. The CDR3 region has the DNA TGTGCCAGCAGCCCCTCCGGGGGGGCGGACGAGCAGTACTTC.

On this clonotype itself: A much larger clone differs by one base, so this may be a read error. This chain joins TRBV9 and TRBJ2-5, with TRBD1 identical over 10 bases. Near its end, the DNA agrees better with TRBJ2-7, so the J call may be wrong. The V gene's germline CDR1 is SGDLS and CDR2 YYNGEE. The CDR3 spans 15 residues. CDR3 protein: CASSVAGTGDHEQYF. CDR3 nucleotide sequence: TGTGCCAGCAGCGTTGCCGGGACAGGGGACCACGAGCAGTACTTC.

This clonotype was seen many times. This chain uses TRBV7-9 with TRBJ1-2, with a weak D call TRBD1 (6 bases). Germline V gives CDR1 SEHNR, CDR2 FQNEAQ (reference sequence). The CDR3 spans 15 residues. V was trimmed by 0 bases and J by 0 bases, leaving 8 bases between them. CDR3 residues: CASSLAGAPNYGYTF. CDR3 nucleotides: TGTGCCAGCAGCTTAGCGGGGGCGCCTAACTATGGCTACACCTTC.

About this clonotype: A junction boundary mismatches the germline segment, possibly from a read error. The chain is built from TRBV5-1 and TRBJ1-1, with D possibly being TRBD1 (5 bases). The CDR3 length is 16 residues. From germline, CDR1 is SGHRS and CDR2 YFSETQ. CDR3 coding DNA: TGCGCCAGCAACTTGTCACCGGCGGGGGGTTCCACTGAAGCTTTCTTT. Its protein product is CASNLSPAGGSTEAFF.

This clonotype appeared many times. The chain recombines TRBV7-2 with TRBJ1-2; 9 bases are shared with TRBD1. The CDR3 length is 17 residues. CDR1 is SGHTA and CDR2 is FQGNSA in the germline V gene. The V segment lost 0 bases and the J segment 0 bases; nucleotides outside the gene matches: 5. CDR3 residues: CASSLATGGFSNYGYTF. DNA of the CDR3: TGTGCCAGCAGCTTAGCGACAGGGGGATTCTCTAACTATGGCTACACCTTC.

Worth noting for this clonotype: This may come from a read error, since a much larger clone is one base off. This sequence joins TRBV4-1 and TRBJ2-5, with D tentatively TRBD1 or TRBD2 (6 bases each). Trimming removed 0 bases at V and 11 bases at J, with 19 bases between. Germline CDR1 MGHRA, CDR2 YSYEKL. This CDR3 has 15 residues. In DNA form, the CDR3 reads TGCGCCAGCAGCCAAGAACGGGGGCCCAGCGATGAGCAGTACTTC. As protein: CASSQERGPSDEQYF.

The chain uses TRBV6-2 or TRBV6-3 and TRBJ1-1, with D unclear. CDR3 length: 14 residues. The V and J ends lost 2 bases and 7 bases respectively, with 14 bases between them. Germline V gene lookup returns CDR1 MNHEY and CDR2 SVGEGT. For the CDR3, the DNA is TGTGCCAGCAGTTACGGGAGAGGGAGTGGTGAAGCTTTCTTT. Protein: CASSYGRGSGEAFF.

Many counts were recorded for this clonotype. This chain links TRBV10-3 with TRBJ2-7, with TRBD1 as a possible D gene (6 bases). Germline V gene sequence: CDR1 ENHRY, CDR2 SYGVKD. This CDR3 is built from 13 residues. V was pared by 6 bases and J by 0 bases, with 9 bases between. The CDR3 here is CAIRRDNSYEQYF. The CDR3 DNA sequence: TGTGCCATCAGACGGGACAACTCCTACGAGCAGTACTTC.

This clonotype was detected ten times or more. A much larger clone is a single base away; this may be a read error. The chain links TRBV7-2 to TRBJ2-4; maybe TRBD2 (5 bases). Germline V CDR1 and CDR2: SGHTA, FQGNSA. The length of the CDR3 is 13 residues. V lost 1 base to trimming and J lost 13 bases, with 14 bases between them. CDR3 sequence: CASSLDRSGEQYF. CDR3 sequence (DNA): TGTGCCAGCAGCTTAGACCGGAGCGGTGAGCAGTACTTC. Supplemented by reference TRBV7-2 and TRBJ2-4, the full variable domain reads GAGVSQSPSNKVTEKGKDVELRCDPISGHTALYWYRQSLGQGLEFLIYFQGNSAPDKSGLPSDRFSAERTGGSVSTLTIQRTQQEDSAVYLCASSLDRSGEQYFGAGTRLSVL.

This rearrangement joins TRBV5-1 to TRBJ2-1; no firm D call. Trimming shortened V by 0 bases and J by 0 bases, and 7 bases separated the two germline ends. CDR3 length: 15 residues. CDR1 SGHRS and CDR2 YFSETQ come from the germline V gene. CDR3 sequence (DNA): TGCGCCAGCAGCTTGGAATGGCGCTCCTACAATGAGCAGTTCTTC. This encodes CASSLEWRSYNEQFF.

This clonotype was seen at least ten times. This rearrangement joins TRBV5-1 to TRBJ1-4, with 7 bases lining up with TRBD1. Germline values: CDR1 SGHRS, CDR2 YFSETQ. V dropped 4 bases and J dropped 6; count of bases not matched to a gene: 3. The CDR3 totals 13 residues. The DNA for the CDR3 is TGCGCCAGCAGCGCCACAGGGGATGAAAAACTGTTTTTT. This sequence encodes CASSATGDEKLFF. Looking up the rest from reference TRBV5-1 and TRBJ1-4 gives the full variable domain: KAGVTQTPRYLIKTRGQQVTLSCSPISGHRSVSWYQQTPGQGLQFLFEYFSETQRNKGNFPGRFSGRQFSNSRSEMNVSTLELGDSALYLCASSATGDEKLFFGSGTQLSVL.

The chain links TRBV20-1 to TRBJ2-1, with a possible D match to TRBD2 (5 bases). The CDR3 is made up of 15 amino acids. CDR1 is DFQATT, CDR2 SNEGSKA, per germline (reference sequence). V lost 0 bases, J lost 4 bases, and 13 bases lay in between. In nucleotides, the CDR3 is TGCAGTGCTAGAGATCAAGCGGATACGTACAATGAGCAGTTCTTC. It codes for CSARDQADTYNEQFF.

J is TRBJ2-6 and V is TRBV5-5, with D tentatively TRBD2 (7 bases). V was clipped by 7 bases and J by 0 bases, with 20 bases between them. Germline CDR1 and CDR2: SGHKS and YYEKEE (reference sequence). CDR3 size: 18 residues. Here the CDR3 reads CASDSGGLHFSGANVLTF. The CDR3 DNA sequence: TGTGCCAGCGATTCCGGGGGGCTCCATTTCTCTGGGGCCAACGTCCTGACTTTC.

This clonotype has ten or more counts. The V gene is TRBV28, the J gene TRBJ1-2; D possibly corresponds to TRBD1 (5 bases). CDR3 length: 18 amino acids. Trimming pared 4 bases from V and 2 bases from J, leaving 23 bases between. Germline assignment: CDR1 MDHEN and CDR2 SYDVKM. The CDR3 sequence is CASSSLSGGSEGNYGYTF. CDR3 in DNA: TGTGCCAGCAGTTCCCTTTCGGGTGGCAGCGAGGGGAACTATGGCTACACCTTC.

This clonotype appeared many times. This sequence joins TRBV5-1 and TRBJ1-6; 9 bases match TRBD1. This CDR3 comprises 16 residues. The germline gives CDR1 SGHRS, CDR2 YFSETQ. V was pared by 4 bases and J by 4 bases, with 6 bases of the junction left unmatched. DNA of the CDR3: TGCGCCAGCAGCCTCGGGGACAGGGCGTATAATTCACCCCTCCACTTT. It codes for CASSLGDRAYNSPLHF.

This clonotype has at least ten counts. The chain recombines TRBV4-3 with TRBJ2-2; no clear D gene. The CDR3 is made up of 19 amino acids. The germline gives CDR1 LGHNA, CDR2 YSLEER. V was clipped by 0 bases and J by 2 bases, with 19 bases between them. DNA of the CDR3: TGCGCCAGCAGCCAAGAGGTCCCGGGTTCCTCACTCAACACCGGGGAGCTGTTTTTT. It translates to CASSQEVPGSSLNTGELFF.

This chain links TRBV7-2 with TRBJ2-3; TRBD2 agrees at 13 bases. V shed 5 bases and J 8 bases; nucleotides not matched to a gene: 7. Germline V lookup: CDR1 SGHTA, CDR2 FQGNSA. The CDR3 has 15 residues. The CDR3 sequence is CASSAGLAGRGTQYF. The CDR3 DNA follows: TGTGCCAGCAGCGCGGGACTAGCGGGGAGGGGTACGCAGTATTTT.

In this sample, this clonotype turned up a few times. A much larger clonotype is one base distant, so this may be a read error. The chain joins TRBV2 to TRBJ2-1, with 10 bases identical to TRBD1. The tail of the sequence fits TRBJ2-7 better, so the J call may be wrong. Germline V gene data show CDR1 as SNHLY and CDR2 as FYNNEI. The CDR3 extends over 15 amino acids. Written as DNA, the CDR3 is TGTGCCAGCAGTCCGGGACAGGGGTCCTACAATGAGCAGTACTTC. Residues: CASSPGQGSYNEQYF.

On this clonotype: A much larger clone differs from this one at a single base, so this may be a read error. The J gene is TRBJ2-5, the V gene TRBV4-1, with no clear D. Trimming took off 2 bases at V and 11 bases at J, with 15 bases between the two ends. Germline V gives CDR1 MGHRA, CDR2 YSYEKL. The CDR3 totals 13 residues. The DNA of the CDR3 is TGCGCCAGCAGCCAAATCAAGGGAAGTGAGCAGTACTTC. Its translation is CASSQIKGSEQYF.

The table lists this clonotype with many counts. The chain couples TRBV7-3 to TRBJ2-3; 7 bases align to TRBD1. Looked up from germline, CDR1 is SGHTA and CDR2 is FQGTGA. This CDR3 region has 18 residues. V lost 5 bases to trimming and J lost 0 bases; unmatched junction nucleotides: 14. The CDR3 loop reads CASSPRLNRGKSTDTQYF. CDR3 nucleotide sequence: TGTGCCAGCAGCCCCAGACTGAACAGGGGAAAGAGCACAGATACGCAGTATTTT.

On this clonotype itself: A much bigger clone sits one base away, suggesting this may be a read error. The rearrangement links TRBV5-6 to TRBJ1-2; the D gene is possibly TRBD1 (5 bases). This CDR3 region has 15 residues. Looked up from germline, CDR1 is SGHDT and CDR2 is YYEEEE. The CDR3: CVSSPWDRGGYGYTF. DNA of the CDR3: TGTGTCAGCAGCCCCTGGGACCGAGGTGGCTATGGCTACACCTTC.

The sample holds many counts of this clonotype. The CDR3 DNA sequence: TGTGCCAGCTCACCCCGGACTAGCGCACTCCAAGGAACCCAGTACTTC. This codes for CASSPRTSALQGTQYF. The V gene is TRBV18, the J gene TRBJ2-5; TRBD2 agrees at 9 bases. The germline V gene encodes CDR1 KGHSH and CDR2 LQKENI. The CDR3 consists of 16 residues. J gave up 8 bases and V 3 bases, and 13 bases lay outside the gene matches.

V and J are TRBV6-2 or TRBV6-3 and TRBJ1-5; TRBD1 matches 9 bases. The CDR3 totals 16 residues. Trimming took 4 bases from V and 2 from J; bases not matched to a gene: 6. CDR1 is MNHEY and CDR2 is SVGEGT in the germline V gene. The CDR3 region is CASSFQQGARNQPQHF. In nucleotides, the CDR3 is TGTGCCAGCAGTTTCCAACAGGGGGCTCGCAATCAGCCCCAGCATTTT.

This clonotype has a count of ten or more. The V gene is TRBV5-5, the J gene TRBJ1-2; TRBD1 matches at 9 bases. CDR1 is SGHKS, CDR2 YYEKEE, per germline (reference sequence). Trimming cost V 4 bases and J 5 bases; bases outside gene matches: 6. The CDR3 spans 14 residues. Here the CDR3 DNA reads TGTGCCAGCAGCACCGGGACAGGGAGGTATGGCTACACCTTC. Its protein is CASSTGTGRYGYTF.